This T cell receptor beta chain was sequenced for a study of blood T cell repertoires in COVID-19. Study-wide context: Samples taken during acute and convalescent COVID-19 were collected in the United States, Italy and Spain. The analysed material was cDNA or gDNA that came from T cells, B-cell-depleted T cells, or PBMCs.

This CDR3 is built from 15 residues. Trimming took 0 bases from V and 6 from J; bases not matched to a gene: 7. The V gene's germline CDR1 is SGHAT and CDR2 FQDESV (reference sequence). Profiled with immunoSEQ multiplex PCR; TCRdb holds only in-frame clones, not every one. Among approximately 86,000 clones listed, 80% to 90% were seen once. This clonotype was sampled from a man in his fifties or sixties with acute or convalescent COVID-19. V and J are TRBV11-1 and TRBJ2-5, with TRBD2 identical over 7 bases. The sequencing sample was made of peripheral blood. The CDR3 sequence is CASSLATSFSKTQYF. The CDR3 DNA reads TGTGCCAGCAGCTTAGCGACTAGCTTTTCGAAGACCCAGTACTTC.